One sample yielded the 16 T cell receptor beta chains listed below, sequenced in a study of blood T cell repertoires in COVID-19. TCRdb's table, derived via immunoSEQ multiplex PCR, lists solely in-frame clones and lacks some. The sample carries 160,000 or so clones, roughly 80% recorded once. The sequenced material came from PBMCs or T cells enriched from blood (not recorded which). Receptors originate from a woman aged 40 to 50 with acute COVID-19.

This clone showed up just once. The CDR3 coding sequence is TGTGCCAGCAGCTTAGACGGGAGGGGGACGGACGTC. It is translated as CASSLDGRGTDV. The J gene is TRBJ2-7, the V gene TRBV7-9, with TRBD2 identical over 8 bases. The CDR3 extends over 12 amino acids. The V gene's germline CDR1 is SEHNR and CDR2 FQNEAQ (reference sequence).

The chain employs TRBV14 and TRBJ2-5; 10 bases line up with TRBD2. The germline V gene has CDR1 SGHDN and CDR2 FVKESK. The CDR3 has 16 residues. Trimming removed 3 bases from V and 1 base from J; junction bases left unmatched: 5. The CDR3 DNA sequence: TGTGCCAGCAGCCAGCCGGGACTAGCGAGCCAAGAGACCCAGTACTTC. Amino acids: CASSQPGLASQETQYF.

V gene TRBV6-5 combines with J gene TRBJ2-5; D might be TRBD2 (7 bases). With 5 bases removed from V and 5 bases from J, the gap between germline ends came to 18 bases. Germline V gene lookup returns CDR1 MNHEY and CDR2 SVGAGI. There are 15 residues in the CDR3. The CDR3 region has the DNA TGTGCCAGCAGTAACCGAGGGGGGGATCGGGAGACCCAGTACTTC. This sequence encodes CASSNRGGDRETQYF.

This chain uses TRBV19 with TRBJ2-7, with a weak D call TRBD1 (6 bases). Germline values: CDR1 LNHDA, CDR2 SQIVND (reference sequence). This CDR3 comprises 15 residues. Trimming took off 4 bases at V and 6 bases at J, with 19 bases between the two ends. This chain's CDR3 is CASSTTGTHTGEQYF. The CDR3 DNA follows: TGTGCCAGTAGTACTACAGGGACCCATACAGGCGAGCAGTACTTC.

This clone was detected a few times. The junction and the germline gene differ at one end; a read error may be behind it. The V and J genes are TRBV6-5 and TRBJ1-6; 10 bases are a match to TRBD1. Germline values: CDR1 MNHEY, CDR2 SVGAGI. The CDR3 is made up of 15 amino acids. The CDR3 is CASSYWGQGSSPLHF. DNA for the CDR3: TGTGCCAGCAGCTACTGGGGACAGGGGAGTTCACCCCTCCACTTT.

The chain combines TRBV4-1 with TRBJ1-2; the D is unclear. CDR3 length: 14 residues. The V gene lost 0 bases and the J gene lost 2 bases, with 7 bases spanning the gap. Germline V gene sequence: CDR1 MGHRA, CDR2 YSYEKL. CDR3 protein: CASSQDPGNYGYTF. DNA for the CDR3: TGCGCCAGCAGCCAAGACCCGGGGAACTATGGCTACACCTTC.

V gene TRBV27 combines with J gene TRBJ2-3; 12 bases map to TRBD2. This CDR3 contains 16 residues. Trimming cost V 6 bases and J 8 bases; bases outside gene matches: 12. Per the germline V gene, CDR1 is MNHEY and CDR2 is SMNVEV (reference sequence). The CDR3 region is CASSLAGGVIVGTQYF. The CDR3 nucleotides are TGTGCCAGCAGCCTAGCGGGAGGGGTCATTGTGGGTACGCAGTATTTT.

The CDR3 DNA follows: TGTGCCAGCAGCCATCAGACTGCCAGTCATAAAGGCTACACCTTC. Its translation is CASSHQTASHKGYTF. The rearrangement uses TRBV5-6 and TRBJ1-2, with D uncertain. Germline CDR1 is SGHDT and CDR2 is YYEEEE. Trimming took 4 bases from V and 8 from J, leaving 21 bases between them. This CDR3 comprises 15 residues. The full variable domain, with the rest looked up from reference TRBV5-6 and TRBJ1-2, is DAGVTQSPTHLIKTRGQQVTLRCSPKSGHDTVSWYQQALGQGPQFIFQYYEEEERQRGNFPDRFSGHQFPNYSSELNVNALLLGDSALYLCASSHQTASHKGYTFGSGTRLTVV.

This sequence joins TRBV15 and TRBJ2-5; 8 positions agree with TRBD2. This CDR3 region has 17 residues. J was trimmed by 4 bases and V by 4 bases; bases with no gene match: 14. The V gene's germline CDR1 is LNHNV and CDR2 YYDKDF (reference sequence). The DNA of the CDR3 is TGTGCCACCAGCACGACCGGGACTAGTAGTATAGGAGAGACCCAGTACTTC. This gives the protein CATSTTGTSSIGETQYF.

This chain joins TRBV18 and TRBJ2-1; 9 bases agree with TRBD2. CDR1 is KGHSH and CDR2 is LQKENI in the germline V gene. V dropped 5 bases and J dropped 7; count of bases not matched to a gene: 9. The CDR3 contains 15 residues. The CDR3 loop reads CASSSVAGVGNEQFF. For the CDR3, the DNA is TGTGCCAGCTCATCGGTAGCGGGAGTGGGGAATGAGCAGTTCTTC.

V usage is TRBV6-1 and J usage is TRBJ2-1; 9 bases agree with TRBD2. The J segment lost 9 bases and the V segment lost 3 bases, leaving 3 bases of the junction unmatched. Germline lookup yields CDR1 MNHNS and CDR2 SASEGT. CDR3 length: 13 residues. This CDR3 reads CASSEGSGGEQFF. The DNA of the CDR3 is TGTGCCAGCAGTGAGGGTAGCGGGGGTGAGCAGTTCTTC.

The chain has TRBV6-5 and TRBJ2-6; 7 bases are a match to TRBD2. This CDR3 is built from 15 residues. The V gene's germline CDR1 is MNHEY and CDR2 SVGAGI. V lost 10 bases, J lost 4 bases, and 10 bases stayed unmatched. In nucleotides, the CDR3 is TGTGCCACCACTCTGGGGGGGAGGGGGGCCAACGTCCTGACTTTC. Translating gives CATTLGGRGANVLTF.

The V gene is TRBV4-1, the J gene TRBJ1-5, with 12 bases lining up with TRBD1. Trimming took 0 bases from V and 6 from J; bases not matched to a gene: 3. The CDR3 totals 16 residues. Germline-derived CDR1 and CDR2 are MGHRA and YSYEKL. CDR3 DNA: TGCGCCAGCAGCCAAGATGGGACAGGGGGCTTTCAGCCCCAGCATTTT. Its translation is CASSQDGTGGFQPQHF.

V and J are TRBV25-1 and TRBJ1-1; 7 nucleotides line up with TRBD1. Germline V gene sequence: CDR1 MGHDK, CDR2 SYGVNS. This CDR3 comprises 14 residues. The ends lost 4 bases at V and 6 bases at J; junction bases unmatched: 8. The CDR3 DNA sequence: TGTGCCAGCAGTGCACAGGGGATTTCATCTGAAGCTTTCTTT. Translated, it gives CASSAQGISSEAFF.

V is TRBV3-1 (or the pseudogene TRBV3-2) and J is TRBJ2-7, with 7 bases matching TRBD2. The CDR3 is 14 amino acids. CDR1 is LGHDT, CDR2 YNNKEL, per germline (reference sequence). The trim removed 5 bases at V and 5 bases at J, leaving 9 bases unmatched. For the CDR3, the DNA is TGTGCCAGCAGCGTGAGGACTAGAAAGGACGAGCAGTACTTC. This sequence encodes CASSVRTRKDEQYF.

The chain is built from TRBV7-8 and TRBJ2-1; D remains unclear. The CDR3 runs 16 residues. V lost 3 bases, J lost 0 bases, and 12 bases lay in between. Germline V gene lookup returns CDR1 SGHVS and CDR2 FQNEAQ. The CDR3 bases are TGTGCCAGCAGCTTGTTCTTCCCGAGCTCCTACAATGAGCAGTTCTTC. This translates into CASSLFFPSSYNEQFF. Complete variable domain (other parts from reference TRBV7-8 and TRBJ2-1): GAGVSQSPRYKVAKRGQDVALRCDPISGHVSLFWYQQALGQGPEFLTYFQNEAQLDKSGLPSDRFFAERPEGSVSTLKIQRTQQEDSAVYLCASSLFFPSSYNEQFFGPGTRLTVL.